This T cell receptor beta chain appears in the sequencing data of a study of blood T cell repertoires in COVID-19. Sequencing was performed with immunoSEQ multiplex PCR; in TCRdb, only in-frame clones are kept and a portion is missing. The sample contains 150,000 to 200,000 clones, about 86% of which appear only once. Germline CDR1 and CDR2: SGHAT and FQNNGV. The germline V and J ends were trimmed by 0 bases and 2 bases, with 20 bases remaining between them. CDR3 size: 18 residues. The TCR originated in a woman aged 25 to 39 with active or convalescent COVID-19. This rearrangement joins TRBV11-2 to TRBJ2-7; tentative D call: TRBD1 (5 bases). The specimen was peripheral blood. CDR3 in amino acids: CASSLDSGHQASPYEQYF. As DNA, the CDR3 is TGTGCCAGCAGCTTAGATTCAGGACACCAGGCCTCGCCCTACGAGCAGTACTTC.